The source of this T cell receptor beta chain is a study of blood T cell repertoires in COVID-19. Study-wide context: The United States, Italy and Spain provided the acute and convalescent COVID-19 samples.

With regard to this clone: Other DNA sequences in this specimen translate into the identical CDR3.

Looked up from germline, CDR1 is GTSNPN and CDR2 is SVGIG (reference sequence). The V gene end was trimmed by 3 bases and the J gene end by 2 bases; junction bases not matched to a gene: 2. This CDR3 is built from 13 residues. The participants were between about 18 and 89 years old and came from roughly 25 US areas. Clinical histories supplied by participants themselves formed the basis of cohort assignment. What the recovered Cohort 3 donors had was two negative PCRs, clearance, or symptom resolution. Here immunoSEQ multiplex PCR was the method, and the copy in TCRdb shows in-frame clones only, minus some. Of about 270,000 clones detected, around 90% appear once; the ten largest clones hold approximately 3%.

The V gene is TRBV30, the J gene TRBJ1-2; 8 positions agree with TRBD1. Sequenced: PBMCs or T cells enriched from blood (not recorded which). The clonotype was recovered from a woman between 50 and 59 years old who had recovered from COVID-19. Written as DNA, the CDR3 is TGTGCCTGGAGCCGGACAGGGAACTATGGCTACACCTTC. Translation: CAWSRTGNYGYTF.